What follows are 17 T cell receptor beta chains derived from one specimen sequenced in a study of blood T cell repertoires in COVID-19 (TCRdb year 2020). Libraries were built with the immunoSEQ multiplex PCR assay. What TCRdb holds here is the immuneACCESS table cut down to in-frame rearrangements. Part of the clones is not present; checked against another copy, under half of the missing clones reflect an unresolved V gene, and the others are unexplained. Across this sample there are under 45,000 clones, with around 88% seen only once. The ten largest account for about 43% of the sample. Sequences were obtained from peripheral blood. These receptors were taken from an elderly woman with active or convalescent COVID-19.

In this sample, this clone turned up once. The chain carries TRBV5-1 and TRBJ2-3; a weak D match, TRBD2 (6 bases). Deletions cut 4 bases from V and 4 bases from J, with 13 bases between. Germline assignment: CDR1 SGHRS and CDR2 YFSETQ. This CDR3 has 14 amino acids. The CDR3 nucleotides are TGCGCCAGCAGCAGACTAGTATCCGCAGATACGCAGTATTTT. Residues: CASSRLVSADTQYF.

V usage is TRBV10-3 and J usage is TRBJ1-2, with D possibly matching TRBD1 (6 bases). V was pared by 4 bases and J by 8 bases, with 14 bases between. This CDR3 contains 13 residues. Germline CDR1 and CDR2: ENHRY and SYGVKD. In nucleotides, the CDR3 is TGTGCCATCAGTGGGGACACTGGGAGCGGCTACACCTTC. It is translated as CAISGDTGSGYTF.

The V call is TRBV28, the J call TRBJ1-3; D gene uncertain. The length of the CDR3 is 15 residues. Between the trimmed V and J ends, which lost 2 bases and 2 bases, there was a span of 10 bases. Per the germline V gene, CDR1 is MDHEN and CDR2 is SYDVKM. Written as DNA, the CDR3 is TGTGCCAGCAGTTTACCTGCAGTCCCTGGAAACACCATATATTTT. Amino acids: CASSLPAVPGNTIYF.

This clone was detected once. The chain links TRBV5-5 to TRBJ1-5; 8 bases are a match to TRBD1. Germline V gives CDR1 SGHKS, CDR2 YYEKEE (reference sequence). The CDR3 consists of 15 residues. With V trimmed by 4 bases and J by 6 bases, 9 bases remained unmatched. DNA of the CDR3: TGTGCCAGCAGCCCTATCCAGGGGGCGGGTCAGCCCCAGCATTTT. Amino acids: CASSPIQGAGQPQHF. The entire variable domain, with the rest obtained from reference TRBV5-5 and TRBJ1-5, is as follows: DAGVTQSPTHLIKTRGQQVTLRCSPISGHKSVSWYQQVLGQGPQFIFQYYEKEERGRGNFPDRFSARQFPNYSSELNVNALLLGDSALYLCASSPIQGAGQPQHFGDGTRLSIL.

The chain links TRBV5-1 to TRBJ1-5; maybe TRBD1 (6 bases). V was trimmed by 4 bases and J by 0 bases, leaving 11 bases between them. The CDR3 covers 15 residues. Germline values: CDR1 SGHRS, CDR2 YFSETQ. The CDR3 coding sequence is TGCGCCAGCAGCCCGGACAGCCATAGCAATCAGCCCCAGCATTTT. Translated, it gives CASSPDSHSNQPQHF.

This chain links TRBV27 with TRBJ1-3; D gene ambiguous. CDR3 length: 13 residues. Germline CDR1 is MNHEY and CDR2 is SMNVEV (reference sequence). The V end lost 6 bases, the J end lost 2 bases, and 8 bases lay between the germline ends. The CDR3 DNA reads TGTGCCAGCAGCGCGGTTCCTGGAAACACCATATATTTT. The encoded protein is CASSAVPGNTIYF.

DNA of the CDR3: TGTGCCATCAGTTCCCCCTCGGGTGAGCAGTTCTTC. Its protein is CAISSPSGEQFF. V gene TRBV10-3 combines with J gene TRBJ2-1, with no clear D. In germline, CDR1 is ENHRY, CDR2 SYGVKD. The CDR3 covers 12 residues. Trimming took 5 bases from V and 9 from J, leaving 11 bases between them.

The J gene is TRBJ2-7, the V gene TRBV12-3 or TRBV12-4; D unclear. V was shortened by 1 base and J by 5 bases, with 6 bases between the two germline ends. The CDR3 has 12 residues. As DNA, the CDR3 is TGTGCCAGCAGTTTAGGTCTAAACGAGCAGTACTTC. Its translation is CASSLGLNEQYF.

Notes on this clone: The sample contains more than one DNA sequence encoding this CDR3. V and J are TRBV6-4 and TRBJ2-3; D is unresolved. Trimming left V 3 bases short and J 2 bases short, with 3 bases between. The length of the CDR3 is 12 residues. The germline V gene encodes CDR1 MRHNA and CDR2 SNTAGT. This CDR3 reads CASSDNTDTQYF. The CDR3 DNA follows: TGTGCCAGCAGTGATAACACAGATACGCAGTATTTT.

The chain couples TRBV6-1 to TRBJ2-3; 16 positions match TRBD2. CDR1 and CDR2 from the germline V gene are MNHNS and SASEGT. The CDR3 loop spans 18 amino acids. The junction had 2 bases not matched to a gene; V was cut back by 0 bases and J by 2 bases. CDR3 sequence: CASSEAGLAGGPTDTQYF. As DNA, the CDR3 is TGTGCCAGCAGTGAAGCGGGACTAGCGGGAGGGCCCACAGATACGCAGTATTTT.

This rearrangement joins TRBV29-1 to TRBJ1-3, with 7 bases aligning to TRBD1. This CDR3 has 13 residues. Germline-derived CDR1 and CDR2 are SQVTM and ANQGSEA. V was pared by 6 bases and J by 6 bases, with 8 bases of the junction left unmatched. The CDR3 sequence is CSVRDSPLNTIYF. For the CDR3, the DNA is TGCAGCGTCCGGGACAGTCCCTTAAACACCATATATTTT.

J is TRBJ2-5 and V is TRBV5-4, with 9 bases lining up with TRBD2. The CDR3 extends over 16 amino acids. The trim removed 2 bases at V and 5 bases at J, leaving 10 bases unmatched. Germline CDR1 SGHNT, CDR2 YYREEE (reference sequence). The CDR3 reads CASSLGLAGNLETQYF. CDR3 nucleotide sequence: TGTGCCAGCAGCTTAGGCCTAGCGGGAAATCTGGAGACCCAGTACTTC.

V usage is TRBV18 and J usage is TRBJ2-7; 8 bases agree with TRBD1. V was pared by 6 bases and J by 3 bases, with 7 bases of the junction left unmatched. The CDR3 totals 14 residues. CDR1 is KGHSH, CDR2 LQKENI, per germline. The CDR3 reads CASSHGQGNYEQYF. The CDR3 DNA reads as TGTGCCAGCTCGCACGGACAGGGAAACTACGAGCAGTACTTC.

This chain connects TRBV27 to TRBJ1-6; D is unresolved. The V end lost 8 bases, the J end lost 2 bases, and 7 bases lay between the germline ends. There are 13 residues in the CDR3. Germline values: CDR1 MNHEY, CDR2 SMNVEV (reference sequence). The DNA for the CDR3 is TGTGCCAGCGGCGGCGCCTATAATTCACCCCTCCACTTT. This gives the protein CASGGAYNSPLHF.

The CDR3 reads CASSPGLAGQETQYF. The DNA for the CDR3 is TGTGCCAGCAGCCCGGGACTAGCGGGACAAGAGACCCAGTACTTC. The chain employs TRBV5-4 and TRBJ2-5; 13 bases are a match to TRBD2. CDR1 is SGHNT, CDR2 YYREEE, per germline (reference sequence). Unmatched junction bases numbered 2, after V lost 4 bases and J lost 2 bases. The CDR3 is 15 amino acids.

This clone was found a few times. The genes are TRBV29-1 and TRBJ1-4, with D maybe TRBD1 (5 bases). Germline V gene lookup returns CDR1 SQVTM and CDR2 ANQGSEA. This CDR3 has 14 residues. V lost 3 bases, J lost 8 bases, and 16 bases lay in between. Here the CDR3 DNA reads TGCAGCGTTGAGTCGGTCGGGGAGGGGGAAAAACTGTTTTTT. Protein: CSVESVGEGEKLFF. The full variable domain, rest sourced from reference TRBV29-1 and TRBJ1-4, is SAVISQKPSRDICQRGTSLTIQCQVDSQVTMMFWYRQQPGQSLTLIATANQGSEATYESGFVIDKFPISRPNLTFSTLTVSNMSPEDSSIYLCSVESVGEGEKLFFGSGTQLSVL.

In this sample, this clone turned up once. V and J are TRBV7-3 and TRBJ2-1; D may be TRBD1 (6 bases). Germline V gene sequence: CDR1 SGHTA, CDR2 FQGTGA. The CDR3 loop spans 15 amino acids. V lost 2 bases to trimming and J lost 0 bases, with 8 bases between them. The DNA for the CDR3 is TGTGCCAGCAGCTTACAGGGGAGCTCCTACAATGAGCAGTTCTTC. Translated: CASSLQGSSYNEQFF.